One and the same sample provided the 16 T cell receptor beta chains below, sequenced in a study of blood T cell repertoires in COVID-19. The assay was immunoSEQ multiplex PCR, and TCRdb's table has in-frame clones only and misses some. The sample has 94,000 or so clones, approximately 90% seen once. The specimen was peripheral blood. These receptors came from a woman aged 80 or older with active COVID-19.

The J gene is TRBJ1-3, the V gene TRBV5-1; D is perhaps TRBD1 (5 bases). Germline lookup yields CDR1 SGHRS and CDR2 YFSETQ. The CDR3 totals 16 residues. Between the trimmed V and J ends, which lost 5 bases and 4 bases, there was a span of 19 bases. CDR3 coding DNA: TGCGCCAGCAGGGCCTGGGCCCAGGGAAGGGGAAACACCATATATTTT. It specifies CASRAWAQGRGNTIYF.

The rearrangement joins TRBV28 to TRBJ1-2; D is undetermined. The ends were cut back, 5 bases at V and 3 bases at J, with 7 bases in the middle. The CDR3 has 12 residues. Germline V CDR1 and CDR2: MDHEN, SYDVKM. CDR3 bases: TGTGCCAGCAGTCCTCTACACTATGGCTACACCTTC. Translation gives CASSPLHYGYTF.

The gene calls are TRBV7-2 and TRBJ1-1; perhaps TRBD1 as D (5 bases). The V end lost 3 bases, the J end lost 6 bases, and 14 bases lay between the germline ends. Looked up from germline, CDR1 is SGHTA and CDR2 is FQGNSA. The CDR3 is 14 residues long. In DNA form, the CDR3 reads TGTGCCAGCAGCTTCCGGGGACTACCGGCTGAAGCTTTCTTT. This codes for CASSFRGLPAEAFF. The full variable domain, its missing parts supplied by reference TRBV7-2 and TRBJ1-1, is GAGVSQSPSNKVTEKGKDVELRCDPISGHTALYWYRQSLGQGLEFLIYFQGNSAPDKSGLPSDRFSAERTGGSVSTLTIQRTQQEDSAVYLCASSFRGLPAEAFFGQGTRLTVV.

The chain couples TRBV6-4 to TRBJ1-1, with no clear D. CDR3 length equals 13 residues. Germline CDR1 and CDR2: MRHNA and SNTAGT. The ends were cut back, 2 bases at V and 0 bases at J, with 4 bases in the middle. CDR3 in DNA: TGTGCCAGCAGTGACGAGGTGAACACTGAAGCTTTCTTT. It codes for CASSDEVNTEAFF.

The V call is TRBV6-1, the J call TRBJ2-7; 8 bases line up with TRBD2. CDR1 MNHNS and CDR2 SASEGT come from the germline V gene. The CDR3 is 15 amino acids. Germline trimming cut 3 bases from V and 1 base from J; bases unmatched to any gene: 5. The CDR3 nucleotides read TGTGCCAGCAGTGATTTAGCGGGATCATCCTACGAGCAGTACTTC. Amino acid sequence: CASSDLAGSSYEQYF.

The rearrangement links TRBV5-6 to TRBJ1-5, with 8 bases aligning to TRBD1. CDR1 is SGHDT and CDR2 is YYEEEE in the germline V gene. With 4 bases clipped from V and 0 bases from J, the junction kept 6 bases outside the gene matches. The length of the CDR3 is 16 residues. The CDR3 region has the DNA TGTGCCAGCAGCGACAGGGGTGATTATAGCAATCAGCCCCAGCATTTT. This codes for CASSDRGDYSNQPQHF.

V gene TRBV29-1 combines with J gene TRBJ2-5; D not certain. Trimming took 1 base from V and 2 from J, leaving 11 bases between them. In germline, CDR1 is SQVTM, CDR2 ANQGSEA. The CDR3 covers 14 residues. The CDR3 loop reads CSVEGSPQQETQYF. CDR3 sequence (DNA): TGCAGCGTTGAAGGCAGTCCCCAACAAGAGACCCAGTACTTC.

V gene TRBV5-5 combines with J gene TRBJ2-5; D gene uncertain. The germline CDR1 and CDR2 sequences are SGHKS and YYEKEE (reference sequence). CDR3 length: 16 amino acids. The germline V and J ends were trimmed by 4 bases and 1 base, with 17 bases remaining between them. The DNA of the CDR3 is TGTGCCAGCAGCCCCGATCTTAGTTTACTCCAAGAGACCCAGTACTTC. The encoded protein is CASSPDLSLLQETQYF.

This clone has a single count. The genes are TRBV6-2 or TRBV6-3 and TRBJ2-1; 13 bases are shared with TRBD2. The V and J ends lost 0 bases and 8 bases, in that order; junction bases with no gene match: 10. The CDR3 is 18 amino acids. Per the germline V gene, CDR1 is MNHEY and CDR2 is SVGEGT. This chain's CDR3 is CASSYSKLAGGFIDEQFF. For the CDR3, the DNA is TGTGCCAGCAGTTACTCGAAACTAGCGGGAGGGTTCATAGATGAGCAGTTCTTC.

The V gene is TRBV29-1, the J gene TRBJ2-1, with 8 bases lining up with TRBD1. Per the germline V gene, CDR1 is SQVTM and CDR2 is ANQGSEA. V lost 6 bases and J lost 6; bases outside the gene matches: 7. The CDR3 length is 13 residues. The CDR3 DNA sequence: TGCAGCGTACCCGGACAGGGCGGCAATGAGCAGTTCTTC. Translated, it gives CSVPGQGGNEQFF.

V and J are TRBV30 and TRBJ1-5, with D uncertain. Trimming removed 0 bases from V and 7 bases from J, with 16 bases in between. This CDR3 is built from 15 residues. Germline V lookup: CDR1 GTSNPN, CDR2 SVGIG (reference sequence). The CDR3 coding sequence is TGTGCCTGGAGTGTGTCAATCGGGTTTGGGCAGCCCCAGCATTTT. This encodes CAWSVSIGFGQPQHF. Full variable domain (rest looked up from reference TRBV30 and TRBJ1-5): SQTIHQWPATLVQPVGSPLSLECTVEGTSNPNLYWYRQAAGRGLQLLFYSVGIGQISSEVPQNLSASRPQDRQFILSSKKLLLSDSGFYLCAWSVSIGFGQPQHFGDGTRLSIL.

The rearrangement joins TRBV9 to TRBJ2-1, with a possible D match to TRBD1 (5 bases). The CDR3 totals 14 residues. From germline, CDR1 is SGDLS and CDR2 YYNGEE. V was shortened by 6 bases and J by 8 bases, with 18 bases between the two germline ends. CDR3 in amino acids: CASTLGQYSHEQFF. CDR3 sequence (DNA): TGTGCCAGCACCCTGGGGCAGTACAGTCATGAGCAGTTCTTC.

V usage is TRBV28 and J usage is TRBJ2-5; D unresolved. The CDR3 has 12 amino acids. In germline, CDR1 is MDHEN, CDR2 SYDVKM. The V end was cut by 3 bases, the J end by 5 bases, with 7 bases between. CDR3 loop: CASSFVPETQYF. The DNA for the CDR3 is TGTGCCAGCAGTTTCGTCCCGGAGACCCAGTACTTC.

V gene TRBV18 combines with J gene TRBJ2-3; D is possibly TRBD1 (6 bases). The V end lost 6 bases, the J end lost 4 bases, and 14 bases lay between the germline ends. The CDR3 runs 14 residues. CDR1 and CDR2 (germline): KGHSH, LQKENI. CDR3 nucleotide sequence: TGTGCCAGCTCGCTGGCCAGGGGCCCAGATACGCAGTATTTT. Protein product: CASSLARGPDTQYF. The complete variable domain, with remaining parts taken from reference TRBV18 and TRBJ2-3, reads NAGVMQNPRHLVRRRGQEARLRCSPMKGHSHVYWYRQLPEEGLKFMVYLQKENIIDESGMPKERFSAEFPKEGPSILRIQQVVRGDSAAYFCASSLARGPDTQYFGPGTRLTVL.

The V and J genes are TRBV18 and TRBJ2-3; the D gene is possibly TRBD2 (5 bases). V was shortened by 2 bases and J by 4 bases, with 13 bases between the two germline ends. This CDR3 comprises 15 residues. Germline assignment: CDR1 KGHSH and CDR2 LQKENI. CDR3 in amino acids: CASSPDIFSADTQYF. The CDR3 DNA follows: TGTGCCAGCTCACCAGACATCTTTAGCGCAGATACGCAGTATTTT.

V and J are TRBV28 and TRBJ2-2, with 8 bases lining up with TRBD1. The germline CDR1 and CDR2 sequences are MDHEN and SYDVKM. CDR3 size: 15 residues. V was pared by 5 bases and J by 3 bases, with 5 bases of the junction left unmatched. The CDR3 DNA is TGTGCCAGCAGTATCGGGACAGGCTACACCGGGGAGCTGTTTTTT. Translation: CASSIGTGYTGELFF.